In this sample, the clone carrying this TCR beta chain turned up once. Antigen unknown. CDR1 is KGHSH, CDR2 LQKENI, per germline. V lost 3 bases and J lost 4, with 12 bases in between. This CDR3 spans 15 amino acids. A single record per CDR3 protein comes from TCRdb applying MiXCR to the 5' RACE reads. The table includes a few hundred thousand distinct CDR3 sequences, about a sixth detected once. The data were taken from a study of T cells after yellow fever vaccination. Study-wide findings and caveats: Post-booster repertoires again held most primary-vaccination clones (roughly 96% CD4, around 90% CD8).

The chain couples TRBV18 to TRBJ1-4, with D uncertain. The sample was PBMCs, taken 5 to 6 days after the first yellow fever vaccination. The TCR was taken from a man between 18 and 35 years old who received the YFV17D yellow fever vaccine. CDR3 DNA sequence: TGTGCCAGCTCACCGCAGGACGGACTTAATGAAAAACTGTTTTTT. This sequence encodes CASSPQDGLNEKLFF. Full variable domain (rest looked up from reference TRBV18 and TRBJ1-4): NAGVMQNPRHLVRRRGQEARLRCSPMKGHSHVYWYRQLPEEGLKFMVYLQKENIIDESGMPKERFSAEFPKEGPSILRIQQVVRGDSAAYFCASSPQDGLNEKLFFGSGTQLSVL.